The clone carrying this T cell receptor beta chain has just a few counts. Its specificity is not known. The sample is drawn from a study of T-cell reconstitution after alpha-beta-depleted transplantation in children. Whole-study results and caveats: Expanded graft clones numbering several hundred reportedly gave rise to alpha-beta T cells about two months after transplant.

The library targeted TCRbeta and was prepared with unique molecular identifiers. TCRdb reprocessed the PCR reads with MiXCR, giving one entry per CDR3 protein. This sample carries about 580,000 distinct CDR3 sequences, 20% to 25% of them seen once, and the ten largest clones take roughly 15%. The source material was PBMCs, mostly from graft donor cells, sampled 360 days after TCRalphabeta/CD19-depleted stem cell transplant. The clonotype originates from a boy younger than two who had a stem cell transplant for acute myeloid leukemia, so the T cells may come from the graft donor.

CDR3 residues: CASSYGWGRATPDTQYF. DNA of the CDR3: TGTGCCAGCAGTTACGGCTGGGGGCGGGCGACCCCAGATACGCAGTATTTT. This chain links TRBV6-5 with TRBJ2-3; tentatively, D is TRBD1 (6 bases). Germline lookup yields CDR1 MNHEY and CDR2 SVGAGI. Trimming removed 2 bases from V and 4 bases from J, with 19 bases in between. This CDR3 spans 17 amino acids.